The present T cell receptor (beta chain) was sequenced within a study of blood T cell repertoires in COVID-19. The wider study: In each case, the material was cDNA or gDNA derived from T cells, B-cell-depleted T cells, or PBMCs.

Germline V gives CDR1 LGHDT, CDR2 YNNKEL (reference sequence). The ends lost 1 base at V and 3 bases at J; junction bases unmatched: 6. The CDR3 has 17 residues. Sequenced by immunoSEQ multiplex PCR; TCRdb stores in-frame clones only, minus some. The table has over 200,000 clones, 83% seen once. This TCR was sampled from an elderly man with acute or convalescent COVID-19. The source material was peripheral blood. The chain is built from TRBV3-1 (or the pseudogene TRBV3-2) and TRBJ1-3; 10 nucleotides match TRBD1. The CDR3: CASSQVTTGGFGNTIYF. CDR3 coding DNA: TGTGCCAGCAGCCAAGTGACGACAGGGGGCTTTGGAAACACCATATATTTT.